The source of this TCR beta chain is a study of OX40 agonist ivuxolimab in advanced cancers. As for the study in general: Melanoma, hepatocellular carcinoma, head and neck or renal cell cancer occurred in dose-escalation patients. Study results and caveats: Partial responders at 0.1-3.0 mg/kg showed near-lowest clonal expansion. Expanded clones belonging to CD8+ T cells outnumbered, on average, those of CD4+.

Assay used: immunoSEQ multiplex PCR; TCRdb lists only in-frame clones, some missing. The sample contains 80,000 to 95,000 clones, 87% of which appear only once. Of note for this clone: The antigen remains undetermined.

With V trimmed by 0 bases and J by 4 bases, 4 bases remained unmatched. Germline CDR1 and CDR2: SGHRS and YFSETQ. This CDR3 region has 14 residues. The TCR comes from an adult with an advanced solid tumor such as melanoma, head and neck, liver or kidney cancer. This chain links TRBV5-1 with TRBJ2-7; 7 nucleotides line up with TRBD2. The sample in question was CD4+ or CD8+ T cells sorted from blood, obtained in a trial of the OX40 agonist ivuxolimab. In DNA, the CDR3 is TGCGCCAGCAGCTTGGACCAGGGAGGGTACGAGCAGTACTTC. Protein product: CASSLDQGGYEQYF. Full variable domain (remainder filled in from reference TRBV5-1 and TRBJ2-7): KAGVTQTPRYLIKTRGQQVTLSCSPISGHRSVSWYQQTPGQGLQFLFEYFSETQRNKGNFPGRFSGRQFSNSRSEMNVSTLELGDSALYLCASSLDQGGYEQYFGPGTRLTVT.